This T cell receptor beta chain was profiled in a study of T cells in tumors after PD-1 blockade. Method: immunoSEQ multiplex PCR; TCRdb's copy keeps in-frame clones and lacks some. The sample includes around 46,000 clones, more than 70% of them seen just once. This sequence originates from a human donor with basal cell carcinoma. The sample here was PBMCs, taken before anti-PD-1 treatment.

The DNA of the CDR3 is TGCGCCAGCAGCTTGGAGTCGAATTCACCCCTCCACTTT. This codes for CASSLESNSPLHF. V gene TRBV5-1 combines with J gene TRBJ1-6; D ambiguous. The germline gives CDR1 SGHRS, CDR2 YFSETQ. The V gene lost 0 bases and the J gene lost 7 bases, with 5 bases spanning the gap. There are 13 residues in the CDR3.